This T cell receptor (beta chain) was documented in a study of T cell changes during pregnancy in multiple sclerosis. TCRdb's table, derived via immunoSEQ multiplex PCR, lists solely in-frame clones and lacks some. This table has roughly 50,000 clones, 90% to 95% appearing once. The junction had 16 bases not matched to a gene; V was cut back by 4 bases and J by 1 base. This CDR3 contains 18 residues. CDR1 and CDR2 (germline): SEHNR, FQNEAQ (reference sequence). The sequencing here drew on CD8+ T cells from peripheral blood mononuclear cells, taken in the third trimester of pregnancy. The V call is TRBV7-9, the J call TRBJ2-7; 7 bases are a match to TRBD1. This receptor was identified in a female donor with multiple sclerosis, enrolled in a pregnancy study. CDR3 sequence reads: CASSYRDRDFTGSYEQYF. The CDR3 DNA follows: TGTGCCAGCAGCTACCGGGACAGAGACTTTACAGGGTCCTACGAGCAGTACTTC.